This is a list of T cell receptor beta chains from one sample in a study of Graves' ophthalmopathy and Graves' hyperthyroidism. MiXCR, run by TCRdb on the multiplex PCR reads, gives a single entry per CDR3 protein. The data hold hundreds of thousands of distinct CDR3 sequences, with under 25% observed a single time. The sequencing sample was made of peripheral blood. The receptors stem from a woman younger than 30 with stable Graves' hyperthyroidism. The CDR3 runs from the conserved cysteine through the conserved F or W. The D gene is left open where the match is weak. A clone size is listed for some rows: how often the clone was seen (once, few, many), or a class if it is expanded.

d_gene: -; abundance: -; v_gene: TRBV24-1; j_gene: TRBJ1-2; len: 14; CDR3aa: CATSDGTVNYGYTF; CDR3nt: TGTGCCACCAGTGATGGGACCGTTAACTATGGCTACACCTTC
d_gene: -; abundance: -; v_gene: TRBV12-3/TRBV12-4; j_gene: TRBJ2-7; len: 15; CDR3aa: CASSFPPGGIWEQYF; CDR3nt: TGTGCCAGCAGTTTCCCCCCCGGAGGGATTTGGGAGCAGTACTTC
d_gene: -; abundance: many; v_gene: TRBV16; j_gene: TRBJ2-7; len: 13; CDR3aa: CASSQSRGYEQYF; CDR3nt: TGTGCCAGCAGCCAATCCAGGGGCTACGAGCAGTACTTC
d_gene: TRBD1; abundance: many; v_gene: TRBV7-2; j_gene: TRBJ1-2; len: 14; CDR3aa: CASRRQGRCYGYTF; CDR3nt: TGTGCCAGCAGGCGACAGGGTCGGTGCTATGGCTACACCTTC
d_gene: -; abundance: few; v_gene: TRBV4-2; j_gene: TRBJ1-2; len: 14; CDR3aa: CASSQDSKTYGYTF; CDR3nt: TGTGCCAGCAGCCAAGATTCTAAAACCTATGGCTACACCTTC
d_gene: TRBD2; abundance: many; v_gene: TRBV12-3/TRBV12-4; j_gene: TRBJ2-2; len: 17; CDR3aa: CASSLESSGAYTGELFF; CDR3nt: TGTGCCAGCAGTTTAGAGTCTAGCGGGGCTTACACCGGGGAGCTGTTTTTT
d_gene: TRBD1; abundance: many; v_gene: TRBV11-1; j_gene: TRBJ2-2; len: 16; CDR3aa: CASSLVGQVYTGELFF; CDR3nt: TGTGCCAGCAGCTTAGTGGGACAGGTTTACACCGGGGAGCTGTTTTTT
d_gene: -; abundance: many; v_gene: TRBV29-1; j_gene: TRBJ2-5; len: 13; CDR3aa: CSARISEGETQYF; CDR3nt: TGCAGCGCCCGGATTAGCGAGGGAGAGACCCAGTACTTC
d_gene: TRBD2; abundance: few; v_gene: TRBV12-3/TRBV12-4; j_gene: TRBJ2-2; len: 16; CDR3aa: CASSGAGGSLTGELFF; CDR3nt: TGTGCCAGCAGCGGAGCGGGGGGGTCTCTCACCGGGGAGCTGTTTTTT
d_gene: TRBD1; abundance: many; v_gene: TRBV20-1; j_gene: TRBJ1-2; len: 14; CDR3aa: CSASSGQDNYGYTF; CDR3nt: TGCAGTGCTAGTAGTGGACAGGACAACTATGGCTACACCTTC
d_gene: -; abundance: -; v_gene: TRBV9; j_gene: TRBJ1-1; len: 14; CDR3aa: CASSVNTLNTEAFF; CDR3nt: TGTGCCAGCAGCGTTAACACCTTGAACACTGAAGCTTTCTTT
d_gene: TRBD2; abundance: many; v_gene: TRBV7-9; j_gene: TRBJ2-2; len: 18; CDR3aa: CASSWLGEAGMNTGELFF; CDR3nt: TGTGCCAGCAGCTGGCTAGGGGAAGCGGGGATGAACACCGGGGAGCTGTTTTTT
d_gene: TRBD2; abundance: many; v_gene: TRBV6-1; j_gene: TRBJ2-5; len: 16; CDR3aa: CASSPVAGSREETQYF; CDR3nt: TGTGCCAGCAGCCCAGTAGCGGGGAGTAGGGAAGAGACCCAGTACTTC
d_gene: -; abundance: -; v_gene: TRBV12-3/TRBV12-4; j_gene: TRBJ1-2; len: 14; CDR3aa: CASSRDGLYYGYTF; CDR3nt: TGTGCCAGCAGTAGGGACGGACTATACTATGGCTACACCTTC
d_gene: -; abundance: -; v_gene: TRBV7-3; j_gene: TRBJ2-7; len: 14; CDR3aa: CATSDRGQSSEQYF; CDR3nt: TGTGCCACCAGTGATAGGGGACAATCCAGCGAGCAGTACTTC
d_gene: -; abundance: few; v_gene: TRBV30; j_gene: TRBJ1-1; len: 13; CDR3aa: CAWSVTRNTEAFF; CDR3nt: TGTGCCTGGAGTGTAACCCGGAACACTGAAGCTTTCTTT
d_gene: -; abundance: few; v_gene: TRBV5-1; j_gene: TRBJ1-2; len: 13; CDR3aa: CASSPRAGVGYTF; CDR3nt: TGCGCCAGCAGCCCCCGGGCCGGGGTAGGCTACACCTTC
d_gene: -; abundance: many; v_gene: TRBV20-1; j_gene: TRBJ2-2; len: 15; CDR3aa: CSASSGRVNTGELFF; CDR3nt: TGCAGTGCTAGTTCAGGTCGCGTGAACACCGGGGAGCTGTTTTTT
d_gene: -; abundance: -; v_gene: TRBV20-1; j_gene: TRBJ1-5; len: 16; CDR3aa: CSATHLGQYSNQPQHF; CDR3nt: TGCAGTGCTACCCATTTAGGGCAGTATAGCAATCAGCCCCAGCATTTT
d_gene: -; abundance: many; v_gene: TRBV7-2; j_gene: TRBJ2-7; len: 16; CDR3aa: CASSLAFGTGGSEQYF; CDR3nt: TGTGCCAGCAGCTTAGCGTTTGGGACGGGGGGCAGCGAGCAGTACTTC
d_gene: -; abundance: many; v_gene: TRBV27; j_gene: TRBJ2-7; len: 14; CDR3aa: CASSWGSSSYEQYF; CDR3nt: TGTGCCAGCAGTTGGGGGTCTAGCTCCTACGAGCAGTACTTC
d_gene: TRBD2; abundance: many; v_gene: TRBV20-1; j_gene: TRBJ2-5; len: 16; CDR3aa: CSARDSRAGAGETQYF; CDR3nt: TGCAGTGCTAGAGATTCCCGAGCGGGAGCGGGGGAGACCCAGTACTTC
d_gene: -; abundance: few; v_gene: TRBV9; j_gene: TRBJ1-5; len: 17; CDR3aa: CASSPSASHLGDQPQHF; CDR3nt: TGTGCCAGCAGTCCCTCCGCGAGCCATCTTGGTGATCAGCCCCAGCATTTT
d_gene: -; abundance: -; v_gene: TRBV28; j_gene: TRBJ1-6; len: 17; CDR3aa: CASSFVLGQPKDSPLHF; CDR3nt: TGTGCCAGCAGTTTCGTGCTAGGACAGCCAAAGGATTCACCCCTCCACTTT
d_gene: TRBD1; abundance: many; v_gene: TRBV20-1; j_gene: TRBJ2-7; len: 13; CDR3aa: CSGRAGTGDEQYF; CDR3nt: TGCAGTGGCCGCGCCGGGACAGGGGACGAGCAGTACTTC
d_gene: TRBD2; abundance: many; v_gene: TRBV9; j_gene: TRBJ2-5; len: 15; CDR3aa: CASSERDYTLGTQYF; CDR3nt: TGTGCCAGCAGCGAAAGGGACTACACTCTAGGGACCCAGTACTTC
d_gene: TRBD1; abundance: -; v_gene: TRBV6-1; j_gene: TRBJ2-7; len: 14; CDR3aa: CASRTPGQGDEQYF; CDR3nt: TGTGCCAGCAGAACCCCGGGACAGGGGGACGAGCAGTACTTC
d_gene: -; abundance: many; v_gene: TRBV29-1; j_gene: TRBJ2-5; len: 15; CDR3aa: CSVSPSGPTIRTQYF; CDR3nt: TGCAGCGTTTCCCCGAGCGGGCCAACCATCAGGACCCAGTACTTC
d_gene: TRBD2; abundance: -; v_gene: TRBV27; j_gene: TRBJ2-7; len: 15; CDR3aa: CASSPRGDDSYEQYF; CDR3nt: TGTGCCAGCAGCCCCCGGGGGGATGACTCCTACGAGCAGTACTTC
d_gene: -; abundance: many; v_gene: TRBV6-4; j_gene: TRBJ1-5; len: 19; CDR3aa: CASSDSSTAQCYSNQPQHF; CDR3nt: TGTGCCAGCAGTGACTCATCAACCGCACAATGTTATAGCAATCAGCCCCAGCATTTT
d_gene: -; abundance: -; v_gene: TRBV12-3/TRBV12-4; j_gene: TRBJ1-1; len: 13; CDR3aa: CASRGTWNAEAFF; CDR3nt: TGTGCCAGCAGGGGGACATGGAACGCTGAAGCTTTCTTT
d_gene: -; abundance: many; v_gene: TRBV19; j_gene: TRBJ1-2; len: 12; CDR3aa: CASSRDYQGYTF; CDR3nt: TGTGCCAGTAGTCGGGACTACCAGGGCTACACCTTC
d_gene: TRBD2; abundance: many; v_gene: TRBV27; j_gene: TRBJ2-7; len: 14; CDR3aa: CASSLGGRVNEQYF; CDR3nt: TGTGCCAGCAGTTTAGGAGGGAGGGTAAACGAGCAGTACTTC
d_gene: -; abundance: few; v_gene: TRBV20-1; j_gene: TRBJ2-5; len: 12; CDR3aa: CSPPAGQETQYF; CDR3nt: TGCAGTCCTCCGGCAGGACAAGAGACCCAGTACTTC
d_gene: TRBD2; abundance: once; v_gene: TRBV24-1; j_gene: TRBJ2-7; len: 16; CDR3aa: CATSDAGTSGIWEQYF; CDR3nt: TGTGCCACCAGTGACGCCGGGACTAGCGGAATCTGGGAGCAGTACTTC
d_gene: -; abundance: few; v_gene: TRBV2; j_gene: TRBJ1-5; len: 14; CDR3aa: CASSGDSIYQPQHF; CDR3nt: TGTGCCAGCAGCGGAGACAGTATCTATCAGCCCCAGCATTTT
d_gene: TRBD2; abundance: -; v_gene: TRBV2; j_gene: TRBJ2-7; len: 14; CDR3aa: CASSEDSGRAAQYF; CDR3nt: TGTGCCAGCAGTGAAGACAGCGGGAGGGCCGCGCAGTACTTC
d_gene: TRBD1; abundance: many; v_gene: TRBV12-3/TRBV12-4; j_gene: TRBJ2-5; len: 14; CDR3aa: CASSLRDRAETQYF; CDR3nt: TGTGCCAGCAGTCTACGGGACAGGGCAGAGACCCAGTACTTC
d_gene: -; abundance: -; v_gene: TRBV28; j_gene: TRBJ2-7; len: 12; CDR3aa: CAIKERGDEQYF; CDR3nt: TGTGCCATAAAGGAACGAGGGGACGAGCAGTACTTC
d_gene: -; abundance: -; v_gene: TRBV4-1; j_gene: TRBJ1-6; len: 16; CDR3aa: CASRIFRGTDNSPLHF; CDR3nt: TGCGCCAGCAGGATTTTTAGGGGAACGGATAATTCACCCCTCCACTTT
d_gene: -; abundance: -; v_gene: TRBV6-4; j_gene: TRBJ1-1; len: 18; CDR3aa: CASRTDVLLMGMNTEAFF; CDR3nt: TGTGCCAGCAGGACCGACGTTTTGTTGATGGGTATGAACACTGAAGCTTTCTTT
d_gene: TRBD2; abundance: -; v_gene: TRBV24-1; j_gene: TRBJ2-3; len: 16; CDR3aa: CATSPGLAESTDTQYF; CDR3nt: TGTGCCACCTCTCCGGGACTAGCGGAAAGCACAGATACGCAGTATTTT
d_gene: TRBD1; abundance: many; v_gene: TRBV30; j_gene: TRBJ1-5; len: 15; CDR3aa: CASRATGGGNQPQHF; CDR3nt: TGTGCCTCCAGGGCCACAGGGGGAGGCAATCAGCCCCAGCATTTT
d_gene: -; abundance: -; v_gene: TRBV6-1; j_gene: TRBJ2-7; len: 15; CDR3aa: CASSGAQSRGYEQYF; CDR3nt: TGTGCCAGCAGTGGAGCGCAGTCTAGGGGGTACGAGCAGTACTTC
d_gene: TRBD2; abundance: many; v_gene: TRBV12-3/TRBV12-4; j_gene: TRBJ2-7; len: 13; CDR3aa: CATKAGGPSEQYF; CDR3nt: TGTGCCACCAAAGCGGGAGGGCCCTCCGAGCAGTACTTC
d_gene: -; abundance: few; v_gene: TRBV20-1; j_gene: TRBJ2-4; len: 13; CDR3aa: CSARSGSKNIQYF; CDR3nt: TGCAGTGCTAGATCTGGCTCCAAAAACATTCAGTACTTC
d_gene: -; abundance: many; v_gene: TRBV6-2/TRBV6-3; j_gene: TRBJ2-2; len: 15; CDR3aa: CASSYEGGPTGELFF; CDR3nt: TGTGCCAGCAGTTATGAGGGGGGTCCCACCGGGGAGCTGTTTTTT
d_gene: TRBD2; abundance: many; v_gene: TRBV12-3/TRBV12-4; j_gene: TRBJ2-2; len: 17; CDR3aa: CASTLPGLAANTGELFF; CDR3nt: TGTGCCAGCACCCTCCCTGGACTAGCAGCGAACACCGGGGAGCTGTTTTTT
d_gene: -; abundance: -; v_gene: TRBV6-1; j_gene: TRBJ1-2; len: 11; CDR3aa: CASDYSHGYTF; CDR3nt: TGTGCCAGCGATTATTCCCATGGCTACACCTTC
d_gene: -; abundance: few; v_gene: TRBV11-2; j_gene: TRBJ2-7; len: 16; CDR3aa: CASSDRVAGSSYEQYF; CDR3nt: TGTGCCAGCAGCGATAGGGTTGCAGGATCTTCCTACGAGCAGTACTTC
d_gene: -; abundance: many; v_gene: TRBV24-1; j_gene: TRBJ2-2; len: 16; CDR3aa: CATSDSSFLNTGELFF; CDR3nt: TGTGCCACCAGTGATTCGTCCTTTCTCAACACCGGGGAGCTGTTTTTT
d_gene: TRBD1; abundance: few; v_gene: TRBV29-1; j_gene: TRBJ1-2; len: 13; CDR3aa: CSVRTGFDYGYTF; CDR3nt: TGCAGCGTCCGGACAGGGTTTGACTATGGCTACACCTTC
d_gene: TRBD1; abundance: many; v_gene: TRBV27; j_gene: TRBJ1-1; len: 14; CDR3aa: CASSPTGANTEAFF; CDR3nt: TGTGCCAGCAGTCCGACAGGGGCGAACACTGAAGCTTTCTTT
d_gene: -; abundance: -; v_gene: TRBV13; j_gene: TRBJ2-7; len: 14; CDR3aa: CASSPAATGYEQYF; CDR3nt: TGTGCCAGCAGCCCCGCCGCCACAGGCTACGAGCAGTACTTC
d_gene: -; abundance: many; v_gene: TRBV11-2; j_gene: TRBJ2-5; len: 16; CDR3aa: CASSLYPRLESETQYF; CDR3nt: TGTGCCAGCAGCTTATACCCACGACTAGAGTCGGAGACCCAGTACTTC
d_gene: -; abundance: many; v_gene: TRBV30; j_gene: TRBJ1-1; len: 16; CDR3aa: CAWSMGRGYMNTEAFF; CDR3nt: TGTGCCTGGAGTATGGGCCGGGGGTACATGAACACTGAAGCTTTCTTT
d_gene: -; abundance: -; v_gene: TRBV12-3/TRBV12-4; j_gene: TRBJ1-2; len: 14; CDR3aa: CASSLGSGGQGYTF; CDR3nt: TGTGCCAGCAGTTTAGGCTCGGGGGGGCAAGGCTACACCTTC
d_gene: -; abundance: -; v_gene: TRBV6-2/TRBV6-3; j_gene: TRBJ2-7; len: 14; CDR3aa: CASSYGVGGYEQYF; CDR3nt: TGTGCCAGCAGTTACGGTGTAGGGGGCTACGAGCAGTACTTC
d_gene: -; abundance: many; v_gene: TRBV6-5; j_gene: TRBJ1-1; len: 17; CDR3aa: CASSYSRWAGMSTEAFF; CDR3nt: TGTGCCAGCAGTTACTCGAGGTGGGCGGGAATGAGCACTGAAGCTTTCTTT
d_gene: -; abundance: -; v_gene: TRBV7-9; j_gene: TRBJ2-1; len: 14; CDR3aa: CASSLPFLGNEKFF; CDR3nt: TGTGCCAGCAGCTTACCCTTCTTGGGCAATGAGAAGTTCTTC